One sample yielded the 20 T cell receptor beta chains listed below, sequenced in a study of identical twins. TCRdb reprocessed the 5' RACE reads via MiXCR and lists one record per CDR3 protein. The sample includes under 900,000 distinct CDR3 sequences, roughly 20% seen only once; the top ten take under 15%. These same data were also listed under a study on T cells expressing NK-cell markers.

Sequences were obtained from PBMCs. These receptors all come from a woman in her late teens or twenties in good health.

The gene calls are TRBV10-3 and TRBJ2-7; TRBD1 matches 7 bases. Germline V gives CDR1 ENHRY, CDR2 SYGVKD. V was clipped by 6 bases and J by 2 bases; unmatched bases: 4. The CDR3 covers 13 residues. The CDR3 reads CAIRGDSPYEQYF. CDR3 DNA: TGTGCCATCAGGGGGGACAGTCCCTACGAGCAGTACTTC.

In its sample, this clonotype was seen a few times. In DNA form, the CDR3 reads TGCAGTGCTACGCTAGCGGGAGGGATAAAAGCCAAAAACATTCAGTACTTC. This sequence encodes CSATLAGGIKAKNIQYF. The chain has TRBV20-1 and TRBJ2-4, with 12 nucleotides matching TRBD2. The CDR3 has 17 amino acids. Trimming took 4 bases from V and 0 from J; bases not matched to a gene: 7. The germline gives CDR1 DFQATT, CDR2 SNEGSKA (reference sequence).

This clonotype was recorded a few times. This chain uses TRBV29-1 with TRBJ2-1; D remains unclear. The CDR3 extends over 14 amino acids. Trimming shortened V by 0 bases and J by 8 bases, and 14 bases separated the two germline ends. Germline V CDR1 and CDR2: SQVTM, ANQGSEA. The CDR3: CSVEDTHSFDEQFF. As DNA, the CDR3 is TGCAGCGTTGAAGACACTCATAGTTTCGATGAGCAGTTCTTC.

The chain carries TRBV6-1 and TRBJ2-1; the match to TRBD2 covers 8 bases. From germline, CDR1 is MNHNS and CDR2 SASEGT. This CDR3 is built from 16 residues. V shed 7 bases and J 6 bases; nucleotides not matched to a gene: 14. For the CDR3, the DNA is TGTGCCAGCACCCCGTCCCCGGGAGGGGGATCCAATGAGCAGTTCTTC. Protein sequence: CASTPSPGGGSNEQFF.

This clonotype occurred a few times. The gene calls are TRBV10-3 and TRBJ2-3, with 7 bases identical to TRBD2. The V and J ends lost 0 bases and 4 bases, in that order; junction bases with no gene match: 4. CDR3 length: 15 residues. Germline V lookup: CDR1 ENHRY, CDR2 SYGVKD. CDR3 sequence (DNA): TGTGCCATCAGTGAGTCCGCGGGGGTTTCAGATACGCAGTATTTT. It encodes CAISESAGVSDTQYF.

This clonotype occurred a few times. The genes are TRBV6-1 and TRBJ1-2; possible D gene TRBD1, 5 bases. Per germline, CDR1 MNHNS and CDR2 SASEGT. V shed 6 bases and J shed 3 bases, with 11 bases lying between them. This CDR3 is 13 amino acids long. The DNA of the CDR3 is TGTGCCAGCAGCGCCGACAGATACTATGGCTACACCTTC. It codes for CASSADRYYGYTF.

The rearrangement uses TRBV11-2 and TRBJ2-1; D unclear. The V gene lost 5 bases and the J gene lost 8 bases, with 13 bases spanning the gap. This CDR3 is 13 amino acids long. Looked up from germline, CDR1 is SGHAT and CDR2 is FQNNGV. The CDR3 DNA reads as TGTGCCAGCAGCCCGTCAACGGGCCATGAGCAGTTCTTC. The encoded protein is CASSPSTGHEQFF.

This clonotype was seen a handful of times. The chain couples TRBV2 to TRBJ2-3; 10 bases line up with TRBD2. The V and J ends lost 3 bases and 4 bases, in that order; junction bases with no gene match: 7. The CDR3 has 16 residues. The germline V gene has CDR1 SNHLY and CDR2 FYNNEI. CDR3 DNA sequence: TGTGCCAGCAGTGACCCAAGCGGGGGGGCCCCAGATACGCAGTATTTT. Protein sequence: CASSDPSGGAPDTQYF.

The genes are TRBV20-1 and TRBJ2-2; the D is unclear. The germline CDR1 and CDR2 sequences are DFQATT and SNEGSKA (reference sequence). The CDR3 has 13 amino acids. Between the trimmed V and J ends, which lost 6 bases and 0 bases, there was a span of 8 bases. The CDR3 coding sequence is TGCAGTGCCGAGGTCCCGAACACCGGGGAGCTGTTTTTT. Its translation is CSAEVPNTGELFF.

The chain couples TRBV5-6 to TRBJ2-1, with 11 positions matching TRBD2. This CDR3 is 15 amino acids long. The V gene end was trimmed by 2 bases and the J gene end by 8 bases; junction bases not matched to a gene: 6. CDR1 is SGHDT, CDR2 YYEEEE, per germline. Here the CDR3 reads CASSFWLAGGDEQFF. The CDR3 DNA reads as TGTGCCAGCAGCTTTTGGCTAGCGGGAGGAGATGAGCAGTTCTTC.

The chain combines TRBV10-3 with TRBJ1-1; TRBD1 is a possible D gene (6 bases). The V end was cut by 7 bases, the J end by 4 bases, with 10 bases between. The CDR3 length is 12 residues. CDR1 ENHRY and CDR2 SYGVKD come from the germline V gene. The CDR3 region is CAITGGGTEAFF. The CDR3 DNA is TGTGCCATCACTGGGGGCGGCACTGAAGCTTTCTTT.

The V and J genes are TRBV24-1 and TRBJ1-2; D not certain. Deletions cut 4 bases from V and 2 bases from J, with 4 bases between. The CDR3 spans 12 residues. From germline, CDR1 is KGHDR and CDR2 SFDVKD. Written as DNA, the CDR3 is TGTGCCACCAGTGACCTCAACTATGGCTACACCTTC. The encoded protein is CATSDLNYGYTF.

The V call is TRBV29-1, the J call TRBJ1-1; 11 bases are a match to TRBD1. The germline gives CDR1 SQVTM, CDR2 ANQGSEA. The V and J ends lost 8 bases and 0 bases, in that order; junction bases with no gene match: 11. The CDR3 length is 16 residues. CDR3 amino acids: CSSHGDRGDMNTEAFF. The CDR3, as DNA: TGCAGCTCTCACGGGGACAGGGGGGACATGAACACTGAAGCTTTCTTT.

This clonotype turned up a few times. This chain connects TRBV10-3 to TRBJ2-5; a possible D gene is TRBD2 (6 bases). V was pared by 7 bases and J by 0 bases, with 18 bases between. CDR1 is ENHRY and CDR2 is SYGVKD in the germline V gene. The length of the CDR3 is 16 residues. The CDR3 DNA is TGTGCCATCAAAGGGTACGGATCGGGGGACCAAGAGACCCAGTACTTC. This encodes CAIKGYGSGDQETQYF.

In this sample, this clonotype turned up a few times. A read error may produce the germline difference seen at one junction end. CDR3 coding DNA: TGTGCTAGCAGCTTAGGGGCAGGTGGCCGCTACGAGCAGTACTTC. It codes for CASSLGAGGRYEQYF. V and J are TRBV7-7 and TRBJ2-7; possibly TRBD1 for D (5 bases). Germline V gene lookup returns CDR1 SSHAT and CDR2 FNYEAQ (reference sequence). This CDR3 has 15 amino acids.

The genes are TRBV20-1 and TRBJ1-2, with D hard to call. V lost 4 bases and J lost 2, with 8 bases in between. This CDR3 is 12 amino acids long. CDR1 DFQATT and CDR2 SNEGSKA come from the germline V gene (reference sequence). The CDR3 DNA reads as TGCAGTGCTATAACCGGAAACTATGGCTACACCTTC. Its protein product is CSAITGNYGYTF.

This chain uses TRBV4-2 with TRBJ1-1; D might be TRBD1 (5 bases). CDR3 size: 12 residues. From germline, CDR1 is LGHNA and CDR2 YNFKEQ. The V and J ends lost 0 bases and 10 bases respectively, with 9 bases between them. CDR3: CASSQDGTLAFF. DNA of the CDR3: TGTGCCAGCAGCCAAGATGGGACGCTAGCTTTCTTT.

This clonotype appeared a few times. V and J are TRBV3-1 and TRBJ1-1, with D possibly TRBD1 on 5 matching bases. Deletions cut 6 bases from V and 3 bases from J, with 14 bases between. The CDR3 is 14 residues long. The germline V gene encodes CDR1 LGHDT and CDR2 YNNKEL (reference sequence). The DNA of the CDR3 is TGTGCCAGCAGTCGCCGAGGACACGACACTGAAGCTTTCTTT. Translated: CASSRRGHDTEAFF.

This clonotype appeared a few times. The chain uses TRBV6-5 and TRBJ1-4; D possibly corresponds to TRBD1 (6 bases). The CDR3 covers 11 residues. The ends were cut back, 10 bases at V and 12 bases at J, with 15 bases in the middle. CDR1 is MNHEY and CDR2 is SVGAGI in the germline V gene. The CDR3 region is CATGGGNQLFF. CDR3 nucleotides: TGTGCCACCGGGGGCGGAAATCAACTGTTTTTT.

The chain combines TRBV20-1 with TRBJ1-2, with TRBD1 identical over 7 bases. Germline CDR1 and CDR2: DFQATT and SNEGSKA (reference sequence). This CDR3 has 12 residues. The J segment lost 7 bases and the V segment lost 6 bases, leaving 8 bases of the junction unmatched. CDR3: CSAKGGTGGYTF. CDR3 DNA: TGCAGTGCCAAAGGGGGCACCGGTGGCTACACCTTC.